The subject of this entry is one T cell receptor beta chain. Its target is not known. This entry is derived from a study of cytomegalovirus exposure and HLA in healthy donors. As for the study in general: In a later analysis, it was reported that the roughly 130 validation repertoires had been produced on the same platform as the 700 or so repertoires belonging to the first cohort.

The CDR3 runs 15 residues. The V gene lost 5 bases and the J gene lost 1 base, with 15 bases spanning the gap. Per the germline V gene, CDR1 is MNHNS and CDR2 is SASEGT. Study results and caveats: A list of roughly 180 TCR beta chains associated with cytomegalovirus was given. Cytomegalovirus status was reportedly diagnosed by the classifier with high sensitivity and specificity.

Some clones are missing from TCRdb's copy, which holds only in-frame ones; the method was immunoSEQ multiplex PCR. This table has 150,000 or so clones, around 84% appearing once. The sample consisted of PBMCs. The V gene is TRBV6-1, the J gene TRBJ2-7; D remains ambiguous. The TCR was taken from a human donor in good health. CDR3 sequence (DNA): TGTGCCAGCAGTAAAGACGGGTCCTCTTCCTACGAGCAGTACTTC. This translates into CASSKDGSSSYEQYF.